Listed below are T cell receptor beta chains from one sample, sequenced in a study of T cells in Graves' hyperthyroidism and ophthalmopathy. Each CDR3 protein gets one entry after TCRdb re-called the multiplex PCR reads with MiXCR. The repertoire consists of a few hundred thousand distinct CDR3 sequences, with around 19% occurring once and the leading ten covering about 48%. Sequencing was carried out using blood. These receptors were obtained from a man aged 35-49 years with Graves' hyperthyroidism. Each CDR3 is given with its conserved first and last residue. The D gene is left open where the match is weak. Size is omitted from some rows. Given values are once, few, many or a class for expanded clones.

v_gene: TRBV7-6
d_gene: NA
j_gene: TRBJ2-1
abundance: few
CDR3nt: TGTGCCAGCAGCTTACGGGCCGGGGACTACAATGAGCAGTTCTTC
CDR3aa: CASSLRAGDYNEQFF

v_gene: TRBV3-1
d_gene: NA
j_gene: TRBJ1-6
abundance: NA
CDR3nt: TGTGCCAGCAGCCAAGTTGTAGGGGATTCACCCCTCCACTTT
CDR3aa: CASSQVVGDSPLHF

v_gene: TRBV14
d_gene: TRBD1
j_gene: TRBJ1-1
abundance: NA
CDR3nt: TGTGCCAGCAGCCTAGGACAGGGTGGGGACACTGAAGCTTTCTTT
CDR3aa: CASSLGQGGDTEAFF

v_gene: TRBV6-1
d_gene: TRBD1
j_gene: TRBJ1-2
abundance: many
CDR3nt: TGTGCCAGCAGTTACCATGGACAGGGGGTTGGCTACACCTTC
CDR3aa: CASSYHGQGVGYTF

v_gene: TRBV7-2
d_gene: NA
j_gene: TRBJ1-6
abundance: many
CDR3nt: TGTGCCAGCAGCGCGGAGTTGGATTCACCCCTCCACTTT
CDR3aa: CASSAELDSPLHF

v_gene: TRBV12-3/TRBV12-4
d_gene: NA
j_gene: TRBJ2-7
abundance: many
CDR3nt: TGTGCCAGCCTGGGACATAACTACGAGCAGTACTTC
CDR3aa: CASLGHNYEQYF

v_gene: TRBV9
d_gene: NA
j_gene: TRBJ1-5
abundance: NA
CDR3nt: TGTGCCAGCAGCGGAGTGGGGGGGGATCAGCCCCAGCATTTT
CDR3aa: CASSGVGGDQPQHF

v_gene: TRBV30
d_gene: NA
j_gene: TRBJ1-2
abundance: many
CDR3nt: TGTGCCTGGACCCCGGGACCCTCGAGTGGAAGGTCCGGCTACACCTTC
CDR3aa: CAWTPGPSSGRSGYTF

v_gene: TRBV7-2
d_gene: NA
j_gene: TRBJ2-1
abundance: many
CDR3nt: TGTGCCAGCAGCCACTCTGGGACCCAAGGAACTTACAATGAGCAGTTCTTC
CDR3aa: CASSHSGTQGTYNEQFF

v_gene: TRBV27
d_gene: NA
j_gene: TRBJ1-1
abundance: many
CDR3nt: TGTGCCAGCACCGCGGACGGAGGCCGCGGTGAAGCTTTCTTT
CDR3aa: CASTADGGRGEAFF

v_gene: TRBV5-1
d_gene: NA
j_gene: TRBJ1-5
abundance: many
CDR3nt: TGCGCCAGCAGCTTTAGTGGAAATCAGCCCCAGCATTTT
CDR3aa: CASSFSGNQPQHF

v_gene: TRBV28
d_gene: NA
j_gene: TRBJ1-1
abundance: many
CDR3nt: TGTGCCAGCAGTTCACCCTGGGTCCGCGGGGCTTTCTTT
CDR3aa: CASSSPWVRGAFF

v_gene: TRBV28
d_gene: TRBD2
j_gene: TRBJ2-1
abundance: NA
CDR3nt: TGTGCCAGCAGTCCATTTAGACGGGCGGGGGGGCGGTATGAGCAGTTCTTC
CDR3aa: CASSPFRRAGGRYEQFF

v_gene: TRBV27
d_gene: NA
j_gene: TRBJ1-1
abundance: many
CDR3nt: TGTGCCAGCAGTTTAAGGTTGCCCGCTGAAGCTTTCTTT
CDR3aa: CASSLRLPAEAFF

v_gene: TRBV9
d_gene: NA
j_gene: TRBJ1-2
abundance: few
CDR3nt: TGTGCCAGCAGCGTAGGGGGAGCGCGTGGCTACACCTTC
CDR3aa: CASSVGGARGYTF

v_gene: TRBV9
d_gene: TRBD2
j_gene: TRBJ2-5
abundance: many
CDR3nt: TGTGCCAGCAGCGTCGGGACTAGCGGAGCCGAGACCCAGTACTTC
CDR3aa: CASSVGTSGAETQYF

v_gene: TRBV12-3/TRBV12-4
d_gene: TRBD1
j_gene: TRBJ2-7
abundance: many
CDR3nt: TGTGCCAGCAGCCGAAGACAGGGTTTGGACGAGCAGTACTTC
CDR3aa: CASSRRQGLDEQYF

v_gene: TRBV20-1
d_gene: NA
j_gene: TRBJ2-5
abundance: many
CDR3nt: TGCAGTGCTAGTCCTCGCCCAAAGGGAGAGACCCAGTACTTC
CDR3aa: CSASPRPKGETQYF

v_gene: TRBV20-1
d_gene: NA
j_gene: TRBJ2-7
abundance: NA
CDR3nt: TGCAGTGCTATGTCCCGGCTCTCCTACGAGCAGTACTTC
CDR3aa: CSAMSRLSYEQYF

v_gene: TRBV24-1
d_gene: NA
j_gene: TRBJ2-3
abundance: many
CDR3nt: TGTGCCACCAGTGACCACCGAGTTAGCACAGATACGCAGTATTTT
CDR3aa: CATSDHRVSTDTQYF

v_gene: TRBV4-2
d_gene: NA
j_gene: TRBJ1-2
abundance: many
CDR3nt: TGTGCCAGCAGCCAAGACCCACAGGAGCACTATGGCTACACCTTC
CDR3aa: CASSQDPQEHYGYTF

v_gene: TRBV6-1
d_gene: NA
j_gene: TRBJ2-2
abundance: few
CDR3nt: TGTGCCAGCGGCAGGGGAGTTGGGGAGCTGTTTTTT
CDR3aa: CASGRGVGELFF

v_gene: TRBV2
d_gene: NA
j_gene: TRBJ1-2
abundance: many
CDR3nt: TGTGCCAGCACATGGACTGCCTCCTATGGCTACACCTTC
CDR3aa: CASTWTASYGYTF

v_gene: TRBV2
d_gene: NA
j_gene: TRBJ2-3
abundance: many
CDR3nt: TGTGCCAGCAGTCGTCGAGATACGCAGTATTTT
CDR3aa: CASSRRDTQYF

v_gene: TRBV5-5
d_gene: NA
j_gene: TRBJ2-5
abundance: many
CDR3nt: TGTGCCAGCAGTAACCCCGAGGAGACCCAGTACTTC
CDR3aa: CASSNPEETQYF

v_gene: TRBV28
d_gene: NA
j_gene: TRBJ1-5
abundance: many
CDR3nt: TGTGCCAGCGGGCCCCTTTCTAATCTCGGCAATCAGCCCCAGCATTTT
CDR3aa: CASGPLSNLGNQPQHF

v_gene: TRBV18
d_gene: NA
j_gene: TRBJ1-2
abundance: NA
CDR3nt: TGTGCCAGCTCACCACCTATCGCTCACATTCCTAACTATGGCTACACCTTC
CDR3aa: CASSPPIAHIPNYGYTF

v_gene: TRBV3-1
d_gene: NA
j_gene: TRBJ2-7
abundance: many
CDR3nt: TGTGCCAGCAGCCAAGCTTCCGGGGGCGAGCAGTACTTC
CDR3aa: CASSQASGGEQYF

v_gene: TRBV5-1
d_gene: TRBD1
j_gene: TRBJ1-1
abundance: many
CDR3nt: TGCGCCAGCACTAAACAGGGGATGAGCACTGAAGCTTTCTTT
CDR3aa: CASTKQGMSTEAFF

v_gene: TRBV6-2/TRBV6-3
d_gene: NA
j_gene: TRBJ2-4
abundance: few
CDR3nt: TGTGCCAGCAGTTACGTGTGGGGAGAGGCCAAAAACATTCAGTACTTC
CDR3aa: CASSYVWGEAKNIQYF

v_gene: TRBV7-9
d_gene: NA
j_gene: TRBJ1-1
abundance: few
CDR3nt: TGTGCCAGCAACTTAAACAGGAACACTGAAGCTTTCTTT
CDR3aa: CASNLNRNTEAFF

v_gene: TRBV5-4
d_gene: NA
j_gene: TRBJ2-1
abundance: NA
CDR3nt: TGTGCCAGCGGCTTGTCAACGGGTGTTCTGCAGGAAGGGATAGAACCGAGCTCCTACAATGAGCAGTTCTTC
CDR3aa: CASGLSTGVLQEGIEPSSYNEQFF

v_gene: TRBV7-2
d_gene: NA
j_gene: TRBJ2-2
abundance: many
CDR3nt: TGTGCCAGCAGCCGAGGGAACACCGGGGAGCTGTTTTTT
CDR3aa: CASSRGNTGELFF

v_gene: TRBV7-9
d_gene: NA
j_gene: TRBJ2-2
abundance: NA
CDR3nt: TGTGCCAGCATCCACGACAGCTCGAACACCGGGGAGCTGTTTTTT
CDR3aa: CASIHDSSNTGELFF

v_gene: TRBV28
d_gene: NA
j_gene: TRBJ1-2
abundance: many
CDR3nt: TGTGCCAGCAGTTTATTGACGGGGGTAGGCTATGGCTACACCTTC
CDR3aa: CASSLLTGVGYGYTF

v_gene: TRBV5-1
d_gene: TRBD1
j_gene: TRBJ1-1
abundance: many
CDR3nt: TGCGCCAGCACCAGGGACAGGGGGAACACTGAAGCTTTCTTT
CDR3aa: CASTRDRGNTEAFF